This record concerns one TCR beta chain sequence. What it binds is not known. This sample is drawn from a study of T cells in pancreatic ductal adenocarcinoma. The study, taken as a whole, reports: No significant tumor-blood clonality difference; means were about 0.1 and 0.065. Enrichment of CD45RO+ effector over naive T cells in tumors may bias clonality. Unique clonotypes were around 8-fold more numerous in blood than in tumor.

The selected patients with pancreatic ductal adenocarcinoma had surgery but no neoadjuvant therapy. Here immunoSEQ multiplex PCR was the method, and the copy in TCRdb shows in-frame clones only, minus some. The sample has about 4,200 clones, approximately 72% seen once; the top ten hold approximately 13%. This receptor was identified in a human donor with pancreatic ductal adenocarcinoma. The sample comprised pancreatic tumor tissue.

CDR3 region: CASRLTTTEGNSPLHF. In nucleotides, the CDR3 is TGTGCCAGCAGGCTGACCACCACCGAGGGCAATTCACCCCTCCACTTT. The V gene is TRBV27, the J gene TRBJ1-6; D unclear. This CDR3 region has 16 residues. Germline CDR1 MNHEY, CDR2 SMNVEV (reference sequence). Trimming pared 6 bases from V and 7 bases from J, leaving 19 bases between.